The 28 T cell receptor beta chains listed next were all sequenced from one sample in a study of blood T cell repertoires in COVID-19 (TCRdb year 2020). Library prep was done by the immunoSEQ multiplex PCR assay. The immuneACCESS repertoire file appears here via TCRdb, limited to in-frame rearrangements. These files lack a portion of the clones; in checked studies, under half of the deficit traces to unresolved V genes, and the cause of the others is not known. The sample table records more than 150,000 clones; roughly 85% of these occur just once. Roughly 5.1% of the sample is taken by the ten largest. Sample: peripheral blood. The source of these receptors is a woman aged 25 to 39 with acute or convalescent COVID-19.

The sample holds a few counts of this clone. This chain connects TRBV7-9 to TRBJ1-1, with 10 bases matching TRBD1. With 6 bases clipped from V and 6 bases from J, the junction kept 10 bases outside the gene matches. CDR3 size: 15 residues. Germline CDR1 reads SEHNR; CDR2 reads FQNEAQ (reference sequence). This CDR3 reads CASRREGTGASEAFF. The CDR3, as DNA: TGTGCCAGCAGAAGGGAGGGGACAGGGGCTTCTGAAGCTTTCTTT.

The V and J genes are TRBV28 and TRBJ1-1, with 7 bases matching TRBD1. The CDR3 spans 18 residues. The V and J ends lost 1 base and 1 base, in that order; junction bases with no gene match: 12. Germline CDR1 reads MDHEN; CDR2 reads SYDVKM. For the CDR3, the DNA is TGTGCCAGCAGTTTATCTTATCCGGCAGGGGGTCGGAACACTGAAGCTTTCTTT. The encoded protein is CASSLSYPAGGRNTEAFF.

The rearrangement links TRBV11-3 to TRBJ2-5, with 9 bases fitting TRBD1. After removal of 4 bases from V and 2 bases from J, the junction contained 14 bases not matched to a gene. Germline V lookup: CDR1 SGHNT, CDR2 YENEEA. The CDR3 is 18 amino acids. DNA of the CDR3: TGTGCCAGCAGCTCCTTTACAGGGGGCTCAGGAGATCAAGAGACCCAGTACTTC. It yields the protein CASSSFTGGSGDQETQYF.

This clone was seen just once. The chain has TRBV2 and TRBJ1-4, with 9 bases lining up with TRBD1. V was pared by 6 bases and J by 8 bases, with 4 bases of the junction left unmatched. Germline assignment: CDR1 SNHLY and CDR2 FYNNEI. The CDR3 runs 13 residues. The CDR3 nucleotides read TGTGCCAGCAGGGCCGACAGGGGGGAAAAACTGTTTTTT. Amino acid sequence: CASRADRGEKLFF.

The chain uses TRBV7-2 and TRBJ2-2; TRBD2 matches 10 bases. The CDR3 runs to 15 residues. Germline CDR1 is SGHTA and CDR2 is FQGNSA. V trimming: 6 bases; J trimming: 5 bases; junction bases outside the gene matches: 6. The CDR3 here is CASSLGLARTGELFF. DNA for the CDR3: TGTGCCAGCAGTTTGGGACTAGCGAGGACCGGGGAGCTGTTTTTT.

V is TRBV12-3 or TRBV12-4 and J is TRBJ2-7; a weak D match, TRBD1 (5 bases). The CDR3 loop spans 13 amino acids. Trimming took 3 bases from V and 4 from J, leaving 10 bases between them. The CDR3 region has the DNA TGTGCCAGCAGTTTCAGACAGCAATACGAGCAGTACTTC. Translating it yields CASSFRQQYEQYF.

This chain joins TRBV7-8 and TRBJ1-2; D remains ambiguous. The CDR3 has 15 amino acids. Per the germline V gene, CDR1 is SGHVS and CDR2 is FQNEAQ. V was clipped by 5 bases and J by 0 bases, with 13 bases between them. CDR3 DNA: TGTGCCAGCAGCCCCACCGGGTCTGCTAACTATGGCTACACCTTC. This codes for CASSPTGSANYGYTF.

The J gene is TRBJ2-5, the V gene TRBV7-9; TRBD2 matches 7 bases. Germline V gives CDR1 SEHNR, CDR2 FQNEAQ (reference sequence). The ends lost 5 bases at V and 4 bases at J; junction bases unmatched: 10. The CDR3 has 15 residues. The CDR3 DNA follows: TGTGCCAGCAGCACCGGGACTATTGTGGGAGAGACCCAGTACTTC. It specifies CASSTGTIVGETQYF.

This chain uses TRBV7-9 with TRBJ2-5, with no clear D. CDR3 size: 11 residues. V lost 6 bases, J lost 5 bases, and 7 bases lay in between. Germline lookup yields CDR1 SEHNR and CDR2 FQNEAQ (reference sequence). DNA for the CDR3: TGTGCCAGCAGGCGAGCGGAGACCCAGTACTTC. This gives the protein CASRRAETQYF. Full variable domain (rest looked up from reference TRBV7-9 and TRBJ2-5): DTGVSQNPRHKITKRGQNVTFRCDPISEHNRLYWYRQTLGQGPEFLTYFQNEAQLEKSRLLSDRFSAERPKGSFSTLEIQRTEQGDSAMYLCASRRAETQYFGPGTRLLVL.

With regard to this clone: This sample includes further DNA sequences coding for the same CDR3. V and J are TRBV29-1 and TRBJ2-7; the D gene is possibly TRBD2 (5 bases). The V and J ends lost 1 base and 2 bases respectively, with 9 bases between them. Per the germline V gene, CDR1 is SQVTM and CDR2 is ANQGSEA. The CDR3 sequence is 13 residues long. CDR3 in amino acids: CSVEGTGAYEQYF. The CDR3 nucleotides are TGCAGCGTTGAAGGGACTGGAGCCTACGAGCAGTACTTC.

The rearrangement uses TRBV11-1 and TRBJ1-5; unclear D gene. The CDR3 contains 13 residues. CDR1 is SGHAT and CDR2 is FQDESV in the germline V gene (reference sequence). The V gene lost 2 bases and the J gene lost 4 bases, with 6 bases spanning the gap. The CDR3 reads CASSLRGNQPQHF. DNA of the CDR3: TGTGCCAGCAGCTTACGGGGTAATCAGCCCCAGCATTTT.

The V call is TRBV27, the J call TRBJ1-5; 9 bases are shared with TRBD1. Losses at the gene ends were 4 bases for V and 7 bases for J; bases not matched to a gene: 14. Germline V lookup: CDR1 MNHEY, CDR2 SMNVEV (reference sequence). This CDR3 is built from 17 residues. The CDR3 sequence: CASSSNIAGTGRQPQHF. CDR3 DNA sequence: TGTGCCAGCAGTTCCAACATAGCCGGGACAGGGAGACAGCCCCAGCATTTT.

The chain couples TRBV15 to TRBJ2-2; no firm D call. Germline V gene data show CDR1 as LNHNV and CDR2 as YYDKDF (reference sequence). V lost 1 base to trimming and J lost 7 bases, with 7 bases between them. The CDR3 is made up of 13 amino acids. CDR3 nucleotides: TGTGCCACCAGCAGAGGGGCGAGCGGGGAGCTGTTTTTT. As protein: CATSRGASGELFF.

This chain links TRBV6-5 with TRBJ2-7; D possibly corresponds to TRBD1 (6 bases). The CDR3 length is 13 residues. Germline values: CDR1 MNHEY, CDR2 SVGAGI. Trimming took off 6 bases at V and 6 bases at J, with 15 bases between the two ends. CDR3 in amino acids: CASRPDRGGEQYF. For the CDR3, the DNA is TGTGCCAGCAGACCGGACAGAGGTGGCGAGCAGTACTTC.

The CDR3 nucleotides read TGTGCCAGCAGTTTAGGGCAGTTCAATCAGCCCCAGCATTTT. Its protein is CASSLGQFNQPQHF. The chain links TRBV27 to TRBJ1-5; no firm D call. The CDR3 totals 14 residues. Trimming shortened V by 2 bases and J by 3 bases, and 8 bases separated the two germline ends. Germline CDR1 MNHEY, CDR2 SMNVEV (reference sequence).

CDR3: CASSIDGAGADTQYF. The DNA for the CDR3 is TGTGCCAGTAGTATAGATGGGGCAGGGGCCGATACGCAGTATTTT. The J gene is TRBJ2-3, the V gene TRBV19; TRBD1 is a possible D gene (6 bases). This CDR3 spans 15 amino acids. V was shortened by 0 bases and J by 6 bases, with 13 bases between the two germline ends. CDR1 and CDR2 from the germline V gene are LNHDA and SQIVND (reference sequence). The full variable domain, its missing parts supplied by reference TRBV19 and TRBJ2-3, is DGGITQSPKYLFRKEGQNVTLSCEQNLNHDAMYWYRQDPGQGLRLIYYSQIVNDFQKGDIAEGYSVSREKKESFPLTVTSAQKNPTAFYLCASSIDGAGADTQYFGPGTRLTVL.

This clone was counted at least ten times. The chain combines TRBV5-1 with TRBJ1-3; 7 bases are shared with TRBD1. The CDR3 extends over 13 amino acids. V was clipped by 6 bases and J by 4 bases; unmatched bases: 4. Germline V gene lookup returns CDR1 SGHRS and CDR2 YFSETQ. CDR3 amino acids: CASTGTEGNTIYF. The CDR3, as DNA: TGCGCCAGCACCGGGACAGAGGGAAACACCATATATTTT.

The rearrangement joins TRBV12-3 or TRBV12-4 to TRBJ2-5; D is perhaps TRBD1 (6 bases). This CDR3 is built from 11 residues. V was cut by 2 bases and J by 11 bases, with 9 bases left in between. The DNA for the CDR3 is TGTGCCAGCAGTTTAAGGGGGTCGCAGTACTTC. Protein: CASSLRGSQYF.

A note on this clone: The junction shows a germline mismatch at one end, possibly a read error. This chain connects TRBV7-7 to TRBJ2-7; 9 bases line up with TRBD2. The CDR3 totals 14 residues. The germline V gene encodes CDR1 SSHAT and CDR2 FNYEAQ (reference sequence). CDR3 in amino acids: CASSLGGGAYEQYF. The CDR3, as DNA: TGTGCTAGCAGCCTCGGCGGGGGGGCCTACGAGCAGTACTTC.

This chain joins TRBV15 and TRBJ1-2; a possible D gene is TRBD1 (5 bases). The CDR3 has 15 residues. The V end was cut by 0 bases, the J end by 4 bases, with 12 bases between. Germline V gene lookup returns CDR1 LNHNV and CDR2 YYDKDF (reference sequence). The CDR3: CATSREGGTTYGYTF. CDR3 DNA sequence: TGTGCCACCAGCAGAGAGGGGGGAACTACCTATGGCTACACCTTC.

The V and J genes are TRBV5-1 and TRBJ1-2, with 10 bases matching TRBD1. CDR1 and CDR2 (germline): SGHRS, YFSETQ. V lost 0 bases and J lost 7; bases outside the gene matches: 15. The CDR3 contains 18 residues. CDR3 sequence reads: CASSLARDRGPGRAGYTF. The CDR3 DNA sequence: TGCGCCAGCAGCTTGGCCCGAGACAGGGGGCCGGGCAGGGCTGGCTACACCTTC.

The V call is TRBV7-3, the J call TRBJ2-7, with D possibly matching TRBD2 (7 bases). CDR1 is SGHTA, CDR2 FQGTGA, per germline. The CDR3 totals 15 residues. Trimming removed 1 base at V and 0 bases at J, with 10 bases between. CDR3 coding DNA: TGTGCCAGCAGCTTAAGCGGGGGCCACTCCTACGAGCAGTACTTC. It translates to CASSLSGGHSYEQYF.

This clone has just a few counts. The CDR3 DNA sequence: TGTGCCAGCAGCGAAAACCCCCCGCCAGTGGACACCTTC. Translating it yields CASSENPPPVDTF. The chain joins TRBV2 to TRBJ1-2, with no clear D. CDR1 is SNHLY and CDR2 is FYNNEI in the germline V gene. This CDR3 is 13 amino acids long. V shed 6 bases and J shed 12 bases, with 20 bases lying between them.

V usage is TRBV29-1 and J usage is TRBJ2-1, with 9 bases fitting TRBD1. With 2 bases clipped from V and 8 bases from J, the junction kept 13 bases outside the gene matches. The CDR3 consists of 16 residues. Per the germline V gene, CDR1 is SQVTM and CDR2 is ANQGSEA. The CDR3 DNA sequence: TGCAGCGTTGAAATTAGACGCGGGGACAGGGAGTATGAGCAGTTCTTC. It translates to CSVEIRRGDREYEQFF.

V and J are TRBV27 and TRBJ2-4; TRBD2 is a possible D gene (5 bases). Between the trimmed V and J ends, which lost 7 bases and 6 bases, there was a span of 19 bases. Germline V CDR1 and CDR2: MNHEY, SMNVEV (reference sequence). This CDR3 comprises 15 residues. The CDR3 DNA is TGTGCCAGCACCTCCATCGCCCCGGGGAGAAACATTCAGTACTTC. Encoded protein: CASTSIAPGRNIQYF.

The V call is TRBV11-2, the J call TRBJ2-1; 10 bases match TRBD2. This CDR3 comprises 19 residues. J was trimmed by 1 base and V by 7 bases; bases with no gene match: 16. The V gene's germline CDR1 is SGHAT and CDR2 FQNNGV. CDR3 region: CASTLGVASGRVSYNEQFF. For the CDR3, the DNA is TGTGCCAGCACCCTGGGGGTGGCTAGCGGGAGAGTGTCCTACAATGAGCAGTTCTTC.

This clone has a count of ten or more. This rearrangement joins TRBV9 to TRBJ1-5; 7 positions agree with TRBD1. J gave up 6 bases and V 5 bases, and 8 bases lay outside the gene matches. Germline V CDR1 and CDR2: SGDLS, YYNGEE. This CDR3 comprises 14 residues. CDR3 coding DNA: TGTGCCAGCAGTAGGACAGGCGACGGTCAGCCCCAGCATTTT. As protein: CASSRTGDGQPQHF.

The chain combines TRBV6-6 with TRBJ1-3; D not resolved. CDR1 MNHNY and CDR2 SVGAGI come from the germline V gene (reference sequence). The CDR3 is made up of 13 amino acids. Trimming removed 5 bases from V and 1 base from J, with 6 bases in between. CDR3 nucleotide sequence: TGTGCCAGCAGTACTGCATCTGGAAACACCATATATTTT. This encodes CASSTASGNTIYF.